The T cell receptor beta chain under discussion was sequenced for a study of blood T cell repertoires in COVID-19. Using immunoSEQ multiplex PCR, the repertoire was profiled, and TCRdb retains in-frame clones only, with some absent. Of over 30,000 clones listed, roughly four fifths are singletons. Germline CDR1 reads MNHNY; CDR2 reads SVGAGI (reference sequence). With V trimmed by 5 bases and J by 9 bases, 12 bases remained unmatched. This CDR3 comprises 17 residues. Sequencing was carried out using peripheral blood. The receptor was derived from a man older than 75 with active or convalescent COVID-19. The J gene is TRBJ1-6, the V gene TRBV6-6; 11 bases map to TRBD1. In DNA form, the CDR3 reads TGTGCCAGCAGTCCAAAGGACAGGGGGCCCGGAGGTTCACCCCTCCACTTT. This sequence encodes CASSPKDRGPGGSPLHF.